These 9 T cell receptor beta chains originate from one sample sequenced in a study of cytotoxic CD8 clonotypes in ibrutinib-treated CLL (dated by TCRdb to about 2021). Library generation was performed with the immunoSEQ multiplex PCR assay. The table was pulled from immuneACCESS by TCRdb, which kept in-frame rearrangements only. Such tables lose some clones; where checked, under half of the loss comes from unresolved V genes, and the rest has no known cause. In this sample the table shows some 200,000 clones, roughly 65% of which occur a single time. Clones ranked in the top ten supply 5.5% to 7% of the sample. Taken with the paper, the label for time point translates to: more than 10 months on ibrutinib. The sample was PBMCs, taken after 12 months of ibrutinib treatment. The origin of the receptors is a human donor with chronic lymphocytic leukemia.

The CDR3 spells CASSTGGPYSGTQYF. CDR3 DNA: TGTGCCAGCAGTACGGGAGGGCCCTATTCGGGTACGCAGTATTTT. This chain links TRBV28 with TRBJ2-3; the match to TRBD2 covers 8 bases. This CDR3 comprises 15 residues. Looked up from germline, CDR1 is MDHEN and CDR2 is SYDVKM. Trimming removed 5 bases from V and 8 bases from J; junction bases left unmatched: 12. The full variable domain, its missing parts supplied by reference TRBV28 and TRBJ2-3, is DVKVTQSSRYLVKRTGEKVFLECVQDMDHENMFWYRQDPGLGLRLIYFSYDVKMKEKGDIPEGYSVSREKKERFSLILESASTNQTSMYLCASSTGGPYSGTQYFGPGTRLTVL.

The rearrangement uses TRBV5-1 and TRBJ1-2, with TRBD1 as a possible D gene (5 bases). Trimming stripped 1 base from V and 2 bases from J, with 9 bases between. CDR3 length equals 14 residues. Germline CDR1 is SGHRS and CDR2 is YFSETQ. The CDR3 DNA is TGCGCCAGCAGCTTGCAGGGAGGGAACTATGGCTACACCTTC. It codes for CASSLQGGNYGYTF.

The chain employs TRBV4-2 and TRBJ1-5, with no clear D. CDR3 length: 15 amino acids. V lost 2 bases and J 1 base, leaving 9 bases between the germline ends. Germline CDR1 LGHNA, CDR2 YNFKEQ. The CDR3 DNA reads TGTGCCAGCAGCCAACGTCGGGAGAGCAATCAGCCCCAGCATTTT. Its translation: CASSQRRESNQPQHF.

The chain has TRBV30 and TRBJ1-5; a possible D gene is TRBD1 (6 bases). CDR1 and CDR2 (germline): GTSNPN, SVGIG (reference sequence). The CDR3 contains 17 residues. Trimming stripped 0 bases from V and 1 base from J, with 16 bases between. In DNA form, the CDR3 reads TGTGCCTGGAGTGTATCAGGGTTTCAGGGGAGCAATCAGCCCCAGCATTTT. Its protein product is CAWSVSGFQGSNQPQHF. The entire variable domain, with the rest obtained from reference TRBV30 and TRBJ1-5, is as follows: SQTIHQWPATLVQPVGSPLSLECTVEGTSNPNLYWYRQAAGRGLQLLFYSVGIGQISSEVPQNLSASRPQDRQFILSSKKLLLSDSGFYLCAWSVSGFQGSNQPQHFGDGTRLSIL.

The V gene is TRBV19, the J gene TRBJ2-1; D is undetermined. The germline V gene has CDR1 LNHDA and CDR2 SQIVND (reference sequence). Deletions cut 3 bases from V and 12 bases from J, with 12 bases between. The CDR3 totals 12 residues. CDR3: CASSIPPSSQFF. The CDR3 DNA is TGTGCCAGTAGTATTCCCCCATCATCGCAGTTCTTC. The whole variable domain, filled in from reference TRBV19 and TRBJ2-1, reads DGGITQSPKYLFRKEGQNVTLSCEQNLNHDAMYWYRQDPGQGLRLIYYSQIVNDFQKGDIAEGYSVSREKKESFPLTVTSAQKNPTAFYLCASSIPPSSQFFGPGTRLTVL.

CDR3 sequence (DNA): TGTGCCATCAGTGAGGACAAACTAGCGGGGGGCTACAATGAGCAGTTCTTC. The encoded protein is CAISEDKLAGGYNEQFF. This chain connects TRBV10-3 to TRBJ2-1; 12 bases are shared with TRBD2. V lost 2 bases to trimming and J lost 3 bases; unmatched junction nucleotides: 5. CDR3 length: 17 residues. Germline CDR1 and CDR2: ENHRY and SYGVKD.

The V gene is TRBV5-1, the J gene TRBJ1-2; D ambiguous. V was cut by 0 bases and J by 0 bases, with 6 bases left in between. Germline CDR1 reads SGHRS; CDR2 reads YFSETQ. The CDR3 runs to 14 residues. DNA of the CDR3: TGCGCCAGCAGCTTGGCAGTTACTAACTATGGCTACACCTTC. This sequence encodes CASSLAVTNYGYTF.

This clone was observed a few times. The gene calls are TRBV7-2 and TRBJ2-2; TRBD2 matches at 14 bases. The CDR3 is made up of 15 amino acids. V trimming: 10 bases; J trimming: 7 bases; junction bases outside the gene matches: 8. CDR1 and CDR2 (germline): SGHTA, FQGNSA. Written as DNA, the CDR3 is TGTGCCAAAACCGGGACTAGCGGGAGTGGCGGGGAGCTGTTTTTT. This translates into CAKTGTSGSGGELFF.

The chain joins TRBV6-5 to TRBJ1-3; D is unresolved. Trimming removed 0 bases from V and 4 bases from J, with 4 bases in between. CDR1 is MNHEY and CDR2 is SVGAGI in the germline V gene. The CDR3 has 13 amino acids. The DNA for the CDR3 is TGTGCCAGCAGTTACTCGGGCGGAAACACCATATATTTT. Amino acid sequence: CASSYSGGNTIYF.